This entry features one T cell receptor (beta chain) sequence. The target antigen is unknown. The assay was immunoSEQ multiplex PCR, and TCRdb's table has in-frame clones only and misses some. The sample has about 56,000 clones; about 86% are singletons. Trimming removed 7 bases from V and 7 bases from J; junction bases left unmatched: 10. This CDR3 comprises 15 residues. The germline V gene encodes CDR1 SQVTM and CDR2 ANQGSEA. This sample is part of a study of PD-L1 blockade in urothelial cancer. The overall study: Blood analysis was done at 3 weeks (second dose) and 6 weeks after treatment began.

General study findings and limits: Tumor-associated TCR clones expanded more in blood at 3 weeks in patients with durable benefit.

Material: PBMCs, obtained around atezolizumab (anti-PD-L1) treatment. The clonotype originates from a middle-aged man with urothelial cancer. The chain is built from TRBV29-1 and TRBJ2-2, with 12 bases matching TRBD1. The CDR3 reads CSALTGTGGSGELFF. CDR3 DNA sequence: TGCAGCGCCCTCACCGGGACAGGGGGCAGCGGGGAGCTGTTTTTT.